This T cell receptor beta chain was captured by sequencing in a study of beta chain features in type 1 diabetes. This clone was detected only once. Antigen: not known. cDNA synthesis used the whole RNA isolate, giving expressed TCRB sequences. TCRdb's table, derived via immunoSEQ multiplex PCR, lists solely in-frame clones and lacks some. The repertoire has approximately 60,000 clones, about 47% of them found once; the top ten carry roughly 2.6%. Study results and limitations: Type 1 diabetes patients showed a moderate but significant shortening of TCRB CDR3s in all four CD4+ subsets. Shorter templates may be favored by PCR, equally so in patients and controls.

Germline loops: CDR1 SSHAT, CDR2 FNYEAQ (reference sequence). Deletions cut 5 bases from V and 4 bases from J, with 9 bases between. The CDR3 consists of 12 residues. The rearrangement uses TRBV7-7 and TRBJ2-7; D is ambiguous. The receptor was isolated from a woman in her thirties or forties with type 1 diabetes. The material sequenced was Tregs from blood. The CDR3 DNA reads as TGTGCCAGCAGCCCCCTCTCGTACGAGCAGTACTTC. Its translation: CASSPLSYEQYF.